Detailed here is one T cell receptor beta chain. Its antigen remains unknown. CDR3 length: 16 amino acids. Germline V gives CDR1 SGHRS, CDR2 YFSETQ. V was cut by 4 bases and J by 0 bases, with 14 bases left in between. The data were obtained in a study of cytomegalovirus exposure and HLA in healthy donors. Across the study: Most donors, around 81% of approximately 400 genotyped, fell in the Caucasian-associated ancestry cluster.

Regarding the study as a whole: Among TCR beta chains, those listed as cytomegalovirus-associated numbered more than 150.

PCR employed 60 Vbeta and 13 Jbeta primers. TCRdb's table, derived via immunoSEQ multiplex PCR, lists solely in-frame clones and lacks some. Of some 150,000 clones in the sample, roughly 76% were seen once. The clonotype was recovered from a human donor in good health. The rearrangement uses TRBV5-1 and TRBJ2-1; D not resolved. The sequenced sample was PBMCs. The CDR3 bases are TGCGCCAGCAGCCCCATAACATGGGCCTCCTACAATGAGCAGTTCTTC. This codes for CASSPITWASYNEQFF.